One sample yielded the 26 T cell receptor beta chains listed below, sequenced in a study of shared clonotypes between healthy human individuals. It was CD45RO-negative cells, positively selected for CCR7, that made up naive CD8 cells, with terminally differentiated effector memory CD45RA+ cells excluded. The data were produced by immunoSEQ multiplex PCR, yet TCRdb's version contains in-frame clones alone and is incomplete. The table includes more than 2 million clones, about 94% detected once. Sequencing used naive CD8+ T cells sorted from blood. All receptors come from a man in his late teens or twenties in good health.

The CDR3 loop reads CAWSEGSSSTDTQYF. The CDR3 DNA reads as TGTGCCTGGAGTGAGGGCTCATCTAGCACAGATACGCAGTATTTT. The V and J genes are TRBV30 and TRBJ2-3; D unresolved. The CDR3 covers 15 residues. The V and J ends lost 1 base and 0 bases respectively, with 11 bases between them. The germline CDR1 and CDR2 sequences are GTSNPN and SVGIG (reference sequence).

The V call is TRBV27, the J call TRBJ1-6, with D uncertain. CDR1 and CDR2 (germline): MNHEY, SMNVEV (reference sequence). The CDR3 spans 15 residues. V was cut by 2 bases and J by 4 bases, with 9 bases left in between. The CDR3 loop reads CASSLEASYNSPLHF. CDR3 nucleotide sequence: TGTGCCAGCAGTTTAGAAGCCTCATATAATTCACCCCTCCACTTT.

The V call is TRBV11-2, the J call TRBJ1-1; D remains ambiguous. CDR1 and CDR2 from the germline V gene are SGHAT and FQNNGV. The V end lost 5 bases, the J end lost 1 base, and 20 bases lay between the germline ends. The CDR3 extends over 17 amino acids. Here the CDR3 DNA reads TGTGCCAGCAGCCTAATTAATAGGGTGAGTTGGAACACTGAAGCTTTCTTT. This encodes CASSLINRVSWNTEAFF.

This rearrangement joins TRBV7-9 to TRBJ2-1; the match to TRBD2 covers 10 bases. CDR1 is SEHNR, CDR2 FQNEAQ, per germline (reference sequence). The CDR3 sequence is 14 residues long. V lost 2 bases to trimming and J lost 8 bases; unmatched junction nucleotides: 3. In DNA, the CDR3 is TGTGCCAGCAGCTTAACTAGCGGGATAGATGAGCAGTTCTTC. It codes for CASSLTSGIDEQFF.

The chain has TRBV5-1 and TRBJ2-7; tentatively, D is TRBD1 (5 bases). Germline CDR1 reads SGHRS; CDR2 reads YFSETQ. This CDR3 has 15 residues. Trimming took 4 bases from V and 2 from J, leaving 16 bases between them. The CDR3 reads CASSLDQAGTYEQYF. For the CDR3, the DNA is TGCGCCAGCAGCCTCGACCAGGCAGGGACCTACGAGCAGTACTTC. The variable domain in full, completed from reference TRBV5-1 and TRBJ2-7, reads KAGVTQTPRYLIKTRGQQVTLSCSPISGHRSVSWYQQTPGQGLQFLFEYFSETQRNKGNFPGRFSGRQFSNSRSEMNVSTLELGDSALYLCASSLDQAGTYEQYFGPGTRLTVT.

The chain uses TRBV27 and TRBJ2-2; D perhaps matches TRBD1 (6 bases). The CDR3 runs to 16 residues. Trimming shortened V by 2 bases and J by 6 bases, and 16 bases separated the two germline ends. Germline lookup yields CDR1 MNHEY and CDR2 SMNVEV (reference sequence). The chain's CDR3 is CASSLGTTGYSGELFF. CDR3 DNA sequence: TGTGCCAGCAGTTTAGGGACGACAGGATATTCCGGGGAGCTGTTTTTT.

The chain links TRBV27 to TRBJ2-3, with 7 bases aligning to TRBD2. The CDR3 extends over 15 amino acids. Germline assignment: CDR1 MNHEY and CDR2 SMNVEV (reference sequence). The V segment lost 3 bases and the J segment 5 bases; nucleotides outside the gene matches: 8. The CDR3 nucleotides are TGTGCCAGCAGTTTCGATAGCAGCGGGGAAGATACGCAGTATTTT. Amino acids: CASSFDSSGEDTQYF.

The chain links TRBV5-6 to TRBJ1-2; unclear D gene. This CDR3 has 14 amino acids. Trimming left V 2 bases short and J 0 bases short, with 8 bases between. Germline assignment: CDR1 SGHDT and CDR2 YYEEEE. The CDR3 DNA is TGTGCCAGCAGCTTCCAATTTTCTAACTATGGCTACACCTTC. Translation: CASSFQFSNYGYTF.

This clone showed up just a few times. This chain joins TRBV27 and TRBJ2-7; TRBD2 is a possible D gene (5 bases). The CDR3 spans 13 residues. The germline V and J ends were trimmed by 7 bases and 7 bases, with 17 bases remaining between them. In germline, CDR1 is MNHEY, CDR2 SMNVEV (reference sequence). The CDR3 spells CASTLLGSQEQYF. The CDR3 bases are TGTGCCAGCACGTTGCTTGGGAGCCAGGAGCAGTACTTC.

This chain links TRBV10-3 with TRBJ2-1; D tentatively fits TRBD1 or TRBD2 (6 bases each). CDR1 and CDR2 (germline): ENHRY, SYGVKD. This CDR3 has 13 amino acids. The V end lost 7 bases, the J end lost 8 bases, and 15 bases lay between the germline ends. CDR3 DNA: TGTGCCATCACCGAGGGGGGCTTCGATGAGCAGTTCTTC. Translation gives CAITEGGFDEQFF.

This sequence joins TRBV7-9 and TRBJ1-2, with D hard to call. Trimming stripped 5 bases from V and 7 bases from J, with 8 bases between. The CDR3 covers 11 residues. From germline, CDR1 is SEHNR and CDR2 FQNEAQ (reference sequence). The CDR3 DNA sequence: TGTGCCAGCAGCGAACACGGTGGCTACACCTTC. As protein: CASSEHGGYTF. The entire variable domain, with the rest obtained from reference TRBV7-9 and TRBJ1-2, is as follows: DTGVSQNPRHKITKRGQNVTFRCDPISEHNRLYWYRQTLGQGPEFLTYFQNEAQLEKSRLLSDRFSAERPKGSFSTLEIQRTEQGDSAMYLCASSEHGGYTFGSGTRLTVV.

The CDR3 is CASSHRVPANYEQYF. The CDR3 coding sequence is TGCGCCAGCAGCCACCGGGTCCCAGCGAACTACGAGCAGTACTTC. V is TRBV4-1 and J is TRBJ2-7, with D hard to call. Germline lookup yields CDR1 MGHRA and CDR2 YSYEKL. V was shortened by 3 bases and J by 3 bases, with 15 bases between the two germline ends. CDR3 length: 15 amino acids.

The V gene is TRBV11-2, the J gene TRBJ2-1, with D hard to call. CDR3 length: 15 residues. The germline V gene has CDR1 SGHAT and CDR2 FQNNGV. V was cut by 2 bases and J by 5 bases, with 13 bases left in between. The CDR3 DNA reads as TGTGCCAGCAGCTTATCAGTGTCCAGAGACAATGAGCAGTTCTTC. As protein: CASSLSVSRDNEQFF.

V usage is TRBV18 and J usage is TRBJ1-2, with D possibly TRBD1 on 5 matching bases. V lost 1 base to trimming and J lost 3 bases, with 18 bases between them. Per germline, CDR1 KGHSH and CDR2 LQKENI. The CDR3 is 17 residues long. The CDR3 DNA reads as TGTGCCAGCTCACCACGCGGCGGAGGGGATTACGACTATGGCTACACCTTC. Its protein product is CASSPRGGGDYDYGYTF.

This clone turned up a few times. Other DNA sequences in the same sample also yield this CDR3. CDR3 coding DNA: TGTGCCAGCAGCTCCCGCTCCTACGAGCAGTACTTC. It encodes CASSSRSYEQYF. The chain couples TRBV7-9 to TRBJ2-7; no firm D call. This CDR3 has 12 amino acids. CDR1 and CDR2 (germline): SEHNR, FQNEAQ (reference sequence). V lost 4 bases and J 0 bases, leaving 4 bases between the germline ends.

This clone came up a few times. The chain employs TRBV7-9 and TRBJ1-3; D remains ambiguous. The CDR3 length is 17 residues. V dropped 3 bases and J dropped 3 bases, with 18 bases sitting between them. The germline V gene has CDR1 SEHNR and CDR2 FQNEAQ (reference sequence). The CDR3 DNA reads TGTGCCAGCAGCTTGGGGTTCGGGCGCGAGGATGGAAACACCATATATTTT. This translates into CASSLGFGREDGNTIYF.

This chain links TRBV7-9 with TRBJ2-3; D is undetermined. The V end lost 4 bases, the J end lost 3 bases, and 11 bases lay between the germline ends. Germline V lookup: CDR1 SEHNR, CDR2 FQNEAQ (reference sequence). The CDR3 is 14 residues long. CDR3 DNA: TGTGCCAGCAGCTCCTCTGAATCGACAGATACGCAGTATTTT. Its protein product is CASSSSESTDTQYF.

The rearrangement joins TRBV27 to TRBJ1-5, with unresolved D. V dropped 3 bases and J dropped 1 base, with 7 bases sitting between them. This CDR3 contains 14 residues. Per germline, CDR1 MNHEY and CDR2 SMNVEV (reference sequence). CDR3 DNA: TGTGCCAGCAGTTTTCACCAGAGCAATCAGCCCCAGCATTTT. Its protein is CASSFHQSNQPQHF.

The V and J genes are TRBV11-2 and TRBJ2-5; possibly TRBD2 for D (5 bases). The germline CDR1 and CDR2 sequences are SGHAT and FQNNGV. The CDR3 spans 14 residues. V was trimmed by 5 bases and J by 4 bases, leaving 14 bases between them. The chain's CDR3 is CASSLGPRAETQYF. CDR3 bases: TGTGCCAGCAGCCTAGGGCCGCGGGCAGAGACCCAGTACTTC.

The rearrangement uses TRBV9 and TRBJ2-1, with D hard to call. Deletions cut 4 bases from V and 6 bases from J, with 11 bases between. The CDR3 sequence is 13 residues long. CDR1 is SGDLS and CDR2 is YYNGEE in the germline V gene. As DNA, the CDR3 is TGTGCCAGCAGCCCAGAGGAAAGCAATGAGCAGTTCTTC. Its translation is CASSPEESNEQFF.

This clone was counted a single time. This chain uses TRBV5-6 with TRBJ2-7; a possible D gene is TRBD1 (6 bases). The germline V gene has CDR1 SGHDT and CDR2 YYEEEE. V was shortened by 4 bases and J by 5 bases, with 13 bases between the two germline ends. This CDR3 region has 13 residues. This CDR3 reads CASSLGQSHEQYF. The CDR3 DNA reads as TGTGCCAGCAGCCTAGGACAGTCCCACGAGCAGTACTTC.

This rearrangement joins TRBV27 to TRBJ2-1, with TRBD2 as a possible D gene (7 bases). V was clipped by 7 bases and J by 5 bases, with 15 bases between them. Germline values: CDR1 MNHEY, CDR2 SMNVEV (reference sequence). CDR3 size: 14 residues. In DNA form, the CDR3 reads TGTGCCAGCACCTACGGGGGGCATAACAATGAGCAGTTCTTC. Its protein product is CASTYGGHNNEQFF.

The chain uses TRBV4-1 and TRBJ1-3; no clear D. The CDR3 runs 17 residues. Germline CDR1 is MGHRA and CDR2 is YSYEKL. Trimming took off 8 bases at V and 1 base at J, with 21 bases between the two ends. CDR3 in amino acids: CASGQTGFESSGNTIYF. CDR3 bases: TGCGCCAGCGGTCAAACGGGATTTGAGTCGTCTGGAAACACCATATATTTT.

This clone appeared once. The sample holds other DNA sequences that translate to the same CDR3. V usage is TRBV7-9 and J usage is TRBJ2-5; D is unresolved. Germline loops: CDR1 SEHNR, CDR2 FQNEAQ (reference sequence). The V end was cut by 3 bases, the J end by 3 bases, with 5 bases between. The CDR3 sequence is 12 residues long. Here the CDR3 DNA reads TGTGCCAGCAGCTTTGGGGAAGAGACCCAGTACTTC. Translation gives CASSFGEETQYF. The full variable domain, its missing parts supplied by reference TRBV7-9 and TRBJ2-5, is DTGVSQNPRHKITKRGQNVTFRCDPISEHNRLYWYRQTLGQGPEFLTYFQNEAQLEKSRLLSDRFSAERPKGSFSTLEIQRTEQGDSAMYLCASSFGEETQYFGPGTRLLVL.

The V call is TRBV18, the J call TRBJ1-2; D gene unclear. Trimming stripped 0 bases from V and 1 base from J, with 15 bases between. CDR3 length: 17 amino acids. CDR1 is KGHSH and CDR2 is LQKENI in the germline V gene. CDR3 sequence (DNA): TGTGCCAGCTCACCACCGGTATTAGGCCCGGATAACTATGGCTACACCTTC. Its protein product is CASSPPVLGPDNYGYTF.

The chain uses TRBV28 and TRBJ2-1, with 9 positions matching TRBD1. The CDR3 consists of 13 residues. From germline, CDR1 is MDHEN and CDR2 SYDVKM. V lost 2 bases, J lost 15 bases, and 8 bases stayed unmatched. The CDR3 coding sequence is TGTGCCAGCAGTTTACCACAGGGGGCCCTCTCGTTCTTC. The encoded protein is CASSLPQGALSFF.